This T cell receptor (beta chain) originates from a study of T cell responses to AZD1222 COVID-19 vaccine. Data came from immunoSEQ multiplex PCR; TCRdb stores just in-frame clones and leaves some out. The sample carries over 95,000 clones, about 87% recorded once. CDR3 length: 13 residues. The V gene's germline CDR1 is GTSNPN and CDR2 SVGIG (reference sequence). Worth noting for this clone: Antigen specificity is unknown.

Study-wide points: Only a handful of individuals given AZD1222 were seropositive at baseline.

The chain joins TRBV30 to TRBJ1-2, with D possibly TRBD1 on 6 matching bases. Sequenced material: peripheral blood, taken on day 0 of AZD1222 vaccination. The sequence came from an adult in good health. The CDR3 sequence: CARGAANNYGYTF. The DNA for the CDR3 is TGTGCGCGGGGGGCAGCAAATAACTATGGCTACACCTTC.